This record covers a single T cell receptor (beta chain). These data come from a study of blood T cell repertoires in COVID-19. The overall study: T cells, B-cell-depleted T cells, or PBMCs provided the cDNA or gDNA that served as material.

Data came from immunoSEQ multiplex PCR; TCRdb stores just in-frame clones and leaves some out. The sample contains about 140,000 clones, just over 85% of which appear only once. Input material: peripheral blood. The receptor was isolated from a woman in her sixties with acute or convalescent COVID-19.

The CDR3 here is CASRNGGNEQFF. The CDR3 nucleotides read TGTGCCAGCAGGAATGGCGGAAATGAGCAGTTCTTC. The chain joins TRBV7-9 to TRBJ2-1; D remains ambiguous. Trimming took off 6 bases at V and 7 bases at J, with 10 bases between the two ends. CDR1 is SEHNR, CDR2 FQNEAQ, per germline (reference sequence). This CDR3 has 12 residues.